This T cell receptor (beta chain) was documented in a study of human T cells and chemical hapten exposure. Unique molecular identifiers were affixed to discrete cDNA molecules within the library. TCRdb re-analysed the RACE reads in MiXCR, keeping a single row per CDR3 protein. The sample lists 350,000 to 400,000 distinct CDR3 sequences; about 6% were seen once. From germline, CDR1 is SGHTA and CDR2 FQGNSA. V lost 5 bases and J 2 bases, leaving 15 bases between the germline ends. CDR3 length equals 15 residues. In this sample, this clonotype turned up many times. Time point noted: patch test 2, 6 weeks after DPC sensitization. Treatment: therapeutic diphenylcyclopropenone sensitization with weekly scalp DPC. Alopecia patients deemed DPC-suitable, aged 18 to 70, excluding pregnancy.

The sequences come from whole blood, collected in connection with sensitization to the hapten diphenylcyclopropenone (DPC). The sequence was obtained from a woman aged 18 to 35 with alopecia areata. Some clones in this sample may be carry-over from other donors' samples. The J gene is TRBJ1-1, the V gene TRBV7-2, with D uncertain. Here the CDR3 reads CASSLTRETNTEAFF. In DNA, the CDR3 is TGTGCCAGCAGCCTAACCCGGGAAACCAACACTGAAGCTTTCTTT.